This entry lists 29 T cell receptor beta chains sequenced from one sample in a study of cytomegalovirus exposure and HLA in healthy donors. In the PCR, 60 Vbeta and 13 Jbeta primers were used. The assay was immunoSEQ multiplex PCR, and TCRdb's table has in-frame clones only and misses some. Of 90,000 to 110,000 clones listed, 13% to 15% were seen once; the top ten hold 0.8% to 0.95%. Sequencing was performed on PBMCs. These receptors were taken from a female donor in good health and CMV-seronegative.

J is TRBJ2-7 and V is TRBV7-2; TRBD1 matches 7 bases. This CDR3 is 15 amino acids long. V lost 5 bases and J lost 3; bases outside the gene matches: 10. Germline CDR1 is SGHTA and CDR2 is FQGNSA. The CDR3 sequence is CASSPSGTAIYEQYF. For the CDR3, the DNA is TGTGCCAGCAGCCCTTCCGGGACAGCAATCTACGAGCAGTACTTC.

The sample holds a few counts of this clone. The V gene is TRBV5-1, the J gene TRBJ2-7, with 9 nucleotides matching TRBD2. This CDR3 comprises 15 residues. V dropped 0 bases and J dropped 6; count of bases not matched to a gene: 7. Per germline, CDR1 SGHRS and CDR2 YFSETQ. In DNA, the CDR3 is TGCGCCAGCAGCTTGGCGGGCGGGAGGGCGAGCGAGCAGTACTTC. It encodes CASSLAGGRASEQYF.

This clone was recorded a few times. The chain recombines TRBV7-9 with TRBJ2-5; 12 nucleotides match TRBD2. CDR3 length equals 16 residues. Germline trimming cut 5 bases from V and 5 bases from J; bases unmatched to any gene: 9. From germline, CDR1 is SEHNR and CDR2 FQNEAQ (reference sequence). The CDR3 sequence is CASSPRTSGIQETQYF. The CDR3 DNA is TGTGCCAGCAGCCCAAGGACTAGCGGGATACAGGAGACCCAGTACTTC.

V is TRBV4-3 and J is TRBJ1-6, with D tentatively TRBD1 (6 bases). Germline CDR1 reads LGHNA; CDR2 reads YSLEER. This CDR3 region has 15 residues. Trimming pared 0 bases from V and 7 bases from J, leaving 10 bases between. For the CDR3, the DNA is TGCGCCAGCAGCCAAGATTGGGGGACAAATTCACCCCTCCACTTT. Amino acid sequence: CASSQDWGTNSPLHF.

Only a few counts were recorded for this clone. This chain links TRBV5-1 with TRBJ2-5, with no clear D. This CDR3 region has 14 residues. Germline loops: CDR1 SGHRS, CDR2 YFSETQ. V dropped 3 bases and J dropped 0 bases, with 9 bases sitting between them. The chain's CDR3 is CASSSYSHQETQYF. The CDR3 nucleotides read TGCGCCAGCAGCTCATACAGCCACCAAGAGACCCAGTACTTC.

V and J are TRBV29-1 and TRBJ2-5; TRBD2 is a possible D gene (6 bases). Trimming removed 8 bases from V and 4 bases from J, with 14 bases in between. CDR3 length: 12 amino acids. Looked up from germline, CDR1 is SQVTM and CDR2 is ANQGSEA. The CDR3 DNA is TGCAGCCCCATGGAGGGGACAGAGACCCAGTACTTC. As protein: CSPMEGTETQYF.

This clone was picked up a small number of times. The CDR3 DNA sequence: TGTGCCAGCAGGGCCGACAACTACAATGAGCAGTTCTTC. Its protein is CASRADNYNEQFF. This chain connects TRBV11-2 to TRBJ2-1, with D uncertain. CDR1 and CDR2 (germline): SGHAT, FQNNGV. The CDR3 loop spans 13 amino acids. V was trimmed by 6 bases and J by 3 bases, leaving 9 bases between them.

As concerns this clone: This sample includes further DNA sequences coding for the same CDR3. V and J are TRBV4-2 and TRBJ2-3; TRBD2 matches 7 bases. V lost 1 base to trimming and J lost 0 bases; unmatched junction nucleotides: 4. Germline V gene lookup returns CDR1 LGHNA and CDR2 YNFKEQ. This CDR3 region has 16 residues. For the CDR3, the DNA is TGTGCCAGCAGCCAAGGACCGGGAGGAAGCACAGATACGCAGTATTTT. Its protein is CASSQGPGGSTDTQYF.

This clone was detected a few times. CDR3 nucleotides: TGCGCCAGCAGCCAAGATGTCGGGACAGGTAACCCGAACACCGGGGAGCTGTTTTTT. Translating gives CASSQDVGTGNPNTGELFF. V is TRBV4-1 and J is TRBJ2-2; 8 bases align to TRBD1. With V trimmed by 0 bases and J by 0 bases, 9 bases remained unmatched. The germline V gene encodes CDR1 MGHRA and CDR2 YSYEKL. CDR3 length: 19 residues.

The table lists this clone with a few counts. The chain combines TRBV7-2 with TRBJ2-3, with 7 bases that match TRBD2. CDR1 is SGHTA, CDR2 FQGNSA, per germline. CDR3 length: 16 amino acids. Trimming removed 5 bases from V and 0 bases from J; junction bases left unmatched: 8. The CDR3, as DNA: TGTGCCAGCAGCACCTCTAGCGGATATAGCACAGATACGCAGTATTTT. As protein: CASSTSSGYSTDTQYF.

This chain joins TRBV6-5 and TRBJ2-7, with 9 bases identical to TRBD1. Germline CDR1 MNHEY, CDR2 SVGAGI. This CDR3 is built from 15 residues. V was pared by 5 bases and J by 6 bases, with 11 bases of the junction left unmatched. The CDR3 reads CASSPTQGQGREQYF. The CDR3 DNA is TGTGCCAGCAGTCCAACCCAGGGACAGGGTCGCGAGCAGTACTTC.

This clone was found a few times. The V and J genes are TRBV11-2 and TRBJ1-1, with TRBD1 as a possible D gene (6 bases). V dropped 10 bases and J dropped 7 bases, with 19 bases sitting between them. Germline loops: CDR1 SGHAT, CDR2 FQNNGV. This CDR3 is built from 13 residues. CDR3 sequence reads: CATQGLGLGEAFF. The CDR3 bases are TGTGCCACACAGGGTTTAGGCCTTGGTGAAGCTTTCTTT.

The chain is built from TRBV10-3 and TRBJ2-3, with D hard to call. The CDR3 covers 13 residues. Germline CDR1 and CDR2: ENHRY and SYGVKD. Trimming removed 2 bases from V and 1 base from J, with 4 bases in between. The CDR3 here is CAISELGTDTQYF. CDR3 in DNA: TGTGCCATCAGTGAGCTAGGCACAGATACGCAGTATTTT.

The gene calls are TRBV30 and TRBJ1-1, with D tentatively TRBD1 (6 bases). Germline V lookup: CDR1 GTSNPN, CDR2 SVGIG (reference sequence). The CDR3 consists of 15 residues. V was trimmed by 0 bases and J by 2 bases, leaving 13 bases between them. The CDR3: CAWSVRGGGNTEAFF. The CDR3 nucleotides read TGTGCCTGGAGTGTAAGAGGGGGGGGAAACACTGAAGCTTTCTTT.

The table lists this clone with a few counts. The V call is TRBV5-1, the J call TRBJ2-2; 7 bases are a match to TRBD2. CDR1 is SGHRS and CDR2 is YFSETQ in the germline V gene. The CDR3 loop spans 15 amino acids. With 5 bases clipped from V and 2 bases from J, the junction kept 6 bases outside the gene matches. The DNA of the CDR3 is TGCGCCAGCAGTGTTCTAGCGGAAAACACCGGGGAGCTGTTTTTT. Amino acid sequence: CASSVLAENTGELFF. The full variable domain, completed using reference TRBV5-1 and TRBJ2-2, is KAGVTQTPRYLIKTRGQQVTLSCSPISGHRSVSWYQQTPGQGLQFLFEYFSETQRNKGNFPGRFSGRQFSNSRSEMNVSTLELGDSALYLCASSVLAENTGELFFGEGSRLTVL.

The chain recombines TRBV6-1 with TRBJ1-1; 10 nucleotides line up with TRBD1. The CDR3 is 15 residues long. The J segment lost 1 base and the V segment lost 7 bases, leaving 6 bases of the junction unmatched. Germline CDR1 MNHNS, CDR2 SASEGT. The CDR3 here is CASIPGQGRNTEAFF. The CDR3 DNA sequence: TGTGCCAGCATCCCGGGACAGGGGAGGAACACTGAAGCTTTCTTT.

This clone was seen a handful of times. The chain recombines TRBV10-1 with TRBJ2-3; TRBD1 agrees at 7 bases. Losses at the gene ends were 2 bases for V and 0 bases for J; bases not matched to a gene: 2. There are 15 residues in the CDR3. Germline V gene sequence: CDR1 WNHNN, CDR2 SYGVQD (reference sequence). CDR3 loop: CASSEHRGSTDTQYF. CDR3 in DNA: TGCGCCAGCAGTGAGCACAGGGGTAGCACAGATACGCAGTATTTT.

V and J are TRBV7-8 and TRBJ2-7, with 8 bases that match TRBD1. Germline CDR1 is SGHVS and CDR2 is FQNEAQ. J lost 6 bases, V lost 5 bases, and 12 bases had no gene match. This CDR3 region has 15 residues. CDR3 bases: TGTGCCAGCAGCCATACCCGGGACAGGTCAGGCGAGCAGTACTTC. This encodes CASSHTRDRSGEQYF.

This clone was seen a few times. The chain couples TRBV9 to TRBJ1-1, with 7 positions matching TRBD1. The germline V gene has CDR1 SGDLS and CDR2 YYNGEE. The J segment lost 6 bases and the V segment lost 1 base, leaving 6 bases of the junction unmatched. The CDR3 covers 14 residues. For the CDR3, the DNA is TGTGCCAGCAGCGTAACGGGCAGGGGGTCTGAAGCTTTCTTT. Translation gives CASSVTGRGSEAFF.

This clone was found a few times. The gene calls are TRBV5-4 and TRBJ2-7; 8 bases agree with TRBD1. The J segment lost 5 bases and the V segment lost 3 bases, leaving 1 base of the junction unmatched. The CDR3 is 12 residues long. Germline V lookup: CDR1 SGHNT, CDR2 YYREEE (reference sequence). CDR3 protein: CASSSGGNEQYF. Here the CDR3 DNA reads TGTGCCAGCAGCTCAGGGGGCAACGAGCAGTACTTC.

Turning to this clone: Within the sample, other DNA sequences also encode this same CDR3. In nucleotides, the CDR3 is TGCGCCAGCAGCCCTACGGACAGGGTGGGCAATCAGCCCCAGCATTTT. Translation: CASSPTDRVGNQPQHF. V gene TRBV4-1 combines with J gene TRBJ1-5, with TRBD1 matching over 8 bases. The CDR3 covers 16 residues. Germline V gene lookup returns CDR1 MGHRA and CDR2 YSYEKL. After removal of 4 bases from V and 2 bases from J, the junction contained 7 bases not matched to a gene.

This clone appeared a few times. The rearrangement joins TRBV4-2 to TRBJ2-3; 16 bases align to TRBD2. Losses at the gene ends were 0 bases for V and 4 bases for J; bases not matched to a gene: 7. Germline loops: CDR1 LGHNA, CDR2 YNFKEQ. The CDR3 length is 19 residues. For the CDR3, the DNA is TGTGCCAGCAGCCAAGAGGGGACTAGCGGGAGGGCCAGGTCAGATACGCAGTATTTT. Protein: CASSQEGTSGRARSDTQYF.

This CDR3 reads CASSQADRSNTEAFF. DNA for the CDR3: TGCGCCAGCAGCCAGGCGGACAGATCGAACACTGAAGCTTTCTTT. The rearrangement uses TRBV4-1 and TRBJ1-1; perhaps TRBD1 as D (6 bases). The CDR3 length is 15 residues. V shed 3 bases and J shed 1 base, with 12 bases lying between them. The germline CDR1 and CDR2 sequences are MGHRA and YSYEKL.

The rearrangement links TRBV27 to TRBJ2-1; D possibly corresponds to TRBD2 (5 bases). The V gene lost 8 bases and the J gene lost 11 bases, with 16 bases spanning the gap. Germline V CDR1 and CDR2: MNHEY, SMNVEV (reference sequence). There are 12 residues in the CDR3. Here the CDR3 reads CASGVVGGQQFF. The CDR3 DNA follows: TGTGCCAGCGGGGTAGTAGGCGGGCAGCAGTTCTTC.

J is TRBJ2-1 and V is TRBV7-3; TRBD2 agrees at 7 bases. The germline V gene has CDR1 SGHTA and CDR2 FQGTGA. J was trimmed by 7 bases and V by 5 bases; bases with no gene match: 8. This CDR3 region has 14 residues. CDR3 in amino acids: CASSPETSSNEQFF. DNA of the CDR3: TGTGCCAGCAGCCCGGAGACTAGCTCGAATGAGCAGTTCTTC.

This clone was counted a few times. This CDR3 is CASSQDNLSQVQYF. In DNA form, the CDR3 reads TGCGCCAGCAGCCAAGACAATTTGAGTCAGGTGCAGTACTTC. V gene TRBV4-3 combines with J gene TRBJ2-7; D gene ambiguous. CDR3 size: 14 residues. CDR1 is LGHNA, CDR2 YSLEER, per germline. V dropped 0 bases and J dropped 9 bases, with 15 bases sitting between them.

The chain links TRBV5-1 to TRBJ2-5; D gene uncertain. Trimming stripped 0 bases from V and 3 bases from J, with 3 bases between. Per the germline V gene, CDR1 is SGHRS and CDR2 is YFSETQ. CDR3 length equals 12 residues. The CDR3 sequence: CASSLVKETQYF. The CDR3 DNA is TGCGCCAGCAGCTTGGTTAAAGAGACCCAGTACTTC. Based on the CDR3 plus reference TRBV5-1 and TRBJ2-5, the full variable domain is KAGVTQTPRYLIKTRGQQVTLSCSPISGHRSVSWYQQTPGQGLQFLFEYFSETQRNKGNFPGRFSGRQFSNSRSEMNVSTLELGDSALYLCASSLVKETQYFGPGTRLLVL.

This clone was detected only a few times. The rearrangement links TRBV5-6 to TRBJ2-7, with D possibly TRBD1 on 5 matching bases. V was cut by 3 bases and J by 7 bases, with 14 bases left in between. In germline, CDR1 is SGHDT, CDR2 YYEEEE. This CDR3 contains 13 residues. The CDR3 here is CASSYVTGLEQYF. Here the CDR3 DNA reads TGTGCCAGCAGCTATGTCACAGGTTTAGAGCAGTACTTC.

DNA of the CDR3: TGTGCCAGCAGTGAAACAGACAGGGGAACTGAAGCTTTCTTT. Encoded protein: CASSETDRGTEAFF. This sequence joins TRBV6-4 and TRBJ1-1, with 8 bases identical to TRBD1. CDR1 is MRHNA and CDR2 is SNTAGT in the germline V gene. CDR3 length equals 14 residues. J gave up 5 bases and V 3 bases, and 5 bases lay outside the gene matches.